The 7 T cell receptor beta chains below all came from one sample that was sequenced in a study of T cells after yellow fever vaccination. TCRdb reprocessed the 5' RACE reads via MiXCR and lists one record per CDR3 protein. The sample lists about 240,000 distinct CDR3 sequences; less than 9% were seen once. Sample: CD4+ T cells sorted from PBMCs, taken 15 days after the yellow fever booster vaccination. Receptor source: a man younger than 40 who received the YFV17D yellow fever vaccine.

CDR3 region: CASSHPPSPLHF. The CDR3 nucleotides are TGTGCCAGCAGCCATCCCCCCTCACCCCTCCACTTT. The rearrangement joins TRBV14 to TRBJ1-6; no clear D. Trimming stripped 3 bases from V and 10 bases from J, with 7 bases between. Germline CDR1 SGHDN, CDR2 FVKESK. This CDR3 region has 12 residues. Using reference TRBV14 and TRBJ1-6 for the parts outside the CDR3, the full variable domain is EAGVTQFPSHSVIEKGQTVTLRCDPISGHDNLYWYRRVMGKEIKFLLHFVKESKQDESGMPNNRFLAERTGGTYSTLKVQPAELEDSGVYFCASSHPPSPLHFGNGTRLTVT.

The rearrangement joins TRBV28 to TRBJ2-7; D ambiguous. CDR3 length equals 14 residues. V dropped 5 bases and J dropped 2 bases, with 13 bases sitting between them. In germline, CDR1 is MDHEN, CDR2 SYDVKM. The CDR3 is CASSPSSYPYEQYF. The CDR3 coding sequence is TGTGCCAGCAGTCCGTCTTCTTACCCCTACGAGCAGTACTTC.

There are a few counts of this clonotype. This chain links TRBV12-3 or TRBV12-4 with TRBJ2-2; a possible D gene is TRBD1 (6 bases). The CDR3 runs to 16 residues. V gave up 2 bases and J gave up 4 bases, with 14 bases separating them. The CDR3 loop reads CASSLRGQARTGELFF. DNA of the CDR3: TGTGCCAGCAGTTTACGGGGACAAGCACGCACCGGGGAGCTGTTTTTT.

The gene calls are TRBV18 and TRBJ2-7; D is possibly TRBD2 (5 bases). This CDR3 region has 16 residues. Trimming cost V 2 bases and J 6 bases, with 20 bases left between them. Germline V gives CDR1 KGHSH, CDR2 LQKENI. The DNA for the CDR3 is TGTGCCAGCTCACCAGGGGTCGGACTCGGCAGGAGCGAGCAGTACTTC. Protein product: CASSPGVGLGRSEQYF.

Regarding this clonotype: A much larger clonotype is one base distant, so this may be a read error. CDR3 in DNA: TGTGCCAGCAGCTTGGCCACCAGACCCTGCTACGAGCAGTACTTC. Amino acid sequence: CASSLATRPCYEQYF. This chain links TRBV5-8 with TRBJ2-7; no firm D call. The V and J ends lost 0 bases and 3 bases respectively, with 13 bases between them. The CDR3 totals 15 residues. Germline-derived CDR1 and CDR2 are SGHTS and YDEGEE.

There are a few counts of this clonotype. The rearrangement links TRBV7-2 to TRBJ2-7; 10 bases fit TRBD2. This CDR3 spans 14 amino acids. Per germline, CDR1 SGHTA and CDR2 FQGNSA. V dropped 2 bases and J dropped 3; count of bases not matched to a gene: 1. This CDR3 is CASSLSGRDYEQYF. CDR3 DNA sequence: TGTGCCAGCAGCTTAAGCGGGAGGGACTACGAGCAGTACTTC.

This clonotype has ten or more counts. The J gene is TRBJ2-4, the V gene TRBV5-1; 11 bases match TRBD2. V dropped 4 bases and J dropped 0; count of bases not matched to a gene: 9. The CDR3 has 18 amino acids. Germline V gene data show CDR1 as SGHRS and CDR2 as YFSETQ. CDR3 protein: CASSQGTSGALAKNIQYF. The CDR3 nucleotides read TGCGCCAGCAGCCAAGGGACTAGCGGAGCTCTAGCCAAAAACATTCAGTACTTC. Looking up the rest from reference TRBV5-1 and TRBJ2-4 gives the full variable domain: KAGVTQTPRYLIKTRGQQVTLSCSPISGHRSVSWYQQTPGQGLQFLFEYFSETQRNKGNFPGRFSGRQFSNSRSEMNVSTLELGDSALYLCASSQGTSGALAKNIQYFGAGTRLSVL.